The next 21 T cell receptor beta chains were all read from a single sample in a study of siplizumab effects on memory and regulatory T cells. Generated by immunoSEQ multiplex PCR, the TCRdb table keeps only in-frame clones and is missing some. The table records roughly 110,000 clones, approximately 92% of them present only once. The sample was non-Treg CD4+ T cells sorted from blood. The receptors were sampled from a human donor in good health.

V gene TRBV28 combines with J gene TRBJ1-2; 8 bases match TRBD1. The CDR3 totals 17 residues. Germline V gene lookup returns CDR1 MDHEN and CDR2 SYDVKM. Trimming took 4 bases from V and 7 from J; bases not matched to a gene: 17. CDR3: CASSSGTGSILGGGYTF. The CDR3 DNA reads as TGTGCCAGCAGTTCCGGGACAGGCTCCATACTGGGCGGTGGCTACACCTTC.

This chain connects TRBV5-6 to TRBJ2-1; 12 nucleotides align to TRBD2. The junction had 15 bases not matched to a gene; V was cut back by 4 bases and J by 10 bases. The CDR3 totals 17 residues. CDR1 is SGHDT and CDR2 is YYEEEE in the germline V gene. The CDR3 region has the DNA TGTGCCAGCAGCCTACTCGTTGGACTAGCGGGGTATGGGGAGCAGTTCTTC. It translates to CASSLLVGLAGYGEQFF.

The chain is built from TRBV7-2 and TRBJ2-5, with unresolved D. Germline V CDR1 and CDR2: SGHTA, FQGNSA. V dropped 2 bases and J dropped 1 base, with 5 bases sitting between them. This CDR3 is built from 13 residues. The CDR3 DNA is TGTGCCAGCAGCTTATTGGCCCAAGAGACCCAGTACTTC. This encodes CASSLLAQETQYF.

This chain connects TRBV15 to TRBJ1-2; 10 positions match TRBD1. V was pared by 5 bases and J by 8 bases, with 17 bases of the junction left unmatched. The CDR3 has 17 amino acids. The germline gives CDR1 LNHNV, CDR2 YYDKDF (reference sequence). CDR3: CATSDLDSTGGAGGYTF. CDR3 DNA sequence: TGTGCCACCAGCGACCTAGATTCGACAGGGGGCGCGGGGGGCTACACCTTC.

In DNA, the CDR3 is TGCGCCAGCAGCTTGATCACTTTCACCGGGGAGCTGTTTTTT. Translating it yields CASSLITFTGELFF. The V call is TRBV5-1, the J call TRBJ2-2; D is unresolved. This CDR3 contains 14 residues. Trimming removed 1 base at V and 4 bases at J, with 8 bases between. Germline lookup yields CDR1 SGHRS and CDR2 YFSETQ.

The J gene is TRBJ2-7, the V gene TRBV28; D is possibly TRBD1 (6 bases). Trimming pared 6 bases from V and 3 bases from J, leaving 18 bases between. The CDR3 has 15 amino acids. Germline values: CDR1 MDHEN, CDR2 SYDVKM. CDR3 coding DNA: TGTGCCAGCAGGACCGCCGGGACACCCGGCTACGAGCAGTACTTC. This codes for CASRTAGTPGYEQYF.

The CDR3 loop reads CASYGTGANNEQFF. CDR3 bases: TGTGCCAGCTACGGGACAGGGGCAAACAATGAGCAGTTCTTC. The rearrangement joins TRBV25-1 to TRBJ2-1; 10 nucleotides match TRBD1. This CDR3 is 14 amino acids long. Germline loops: CDR1 MGHDK, CDR2 SYGVNS. V was clipped by 8 bases and J by 5 bases; unmatched bases: 6. Drawing the rest from reference TRBV25-1 and TRBJ2-1, the complete variable domain is EADIYQTPRYLVIGTGKKITLECSQTMGHDKMYWYQQDPGMELHLIHYSYGVNSTEKGDLSSESTVSRIRTEHFPLTLESARPSHTSQYLCASYGTGANNEQFFGPGTRLTVL.

The chain recombines TRBV15 with TRBJ1-5; TRBD1 is a possible D gene (5 bases). V dropped 0 bases and J dropped 7 bases, with 19 bases sitting between them. This CDR3 contains 17 residues. Germline values: CDR1 LNHNV, CDR2 YYDKDF (reference sequence). This CDR3 reads CATSRDPTSGTSQPQHF. The CDR3 region has the DNA TGTGCCACCAGCAGAGATCCCACCTCAGGGACCTCGCAGCCCCAGCATTTT. Filled out from reference TRBV15 and TRBJ1-5, the complete variable domain reads DAMVIQNPRYQVTQFGKPVTLSCSQTLNHNVMYWYQQKSSQAPKLLFHYYDKDFNNEADTPDNFQSRRPNTSFCFLDIRSPGLGDTAMYLCATSRDPTSGTSQPQHFGDGTRLSIL.

The genes are TRBV5-1 and TRBJ2-2; D is perhaps TRBD2 (6 bases). Germline-derived CDR1 and CDR2 are SGHRS and YFSETQ. CDR3 size: 14 residues. V shed 4 bases and J shed 4 bases, with 11 bases lying between them. The CDR3 DNA reads TGCGCCAGCAGCCGACCAGCGGGCACCGGGGAGCTGTTTTTT. As protein: CASSRPAGTGELFF.

This chain joins TRBV5-1 and TRBJ2-1, with 13 bases that match TRBD2. The CDR3 loop spans 16 amino acids. Losses at the gene ends were 1 base for V and 7 bases for J; bases not matched to a gene: 5. Germline values: CDR1 SGHRS, CDR2 YFSETQ. CDR3 nucleotide sequence: TGCGCCAGCAGCTTGTCTTCGGGACTAGCGGGGAATGAGCAGTTCTTC. This encodes CASSLSSGLAGNEQFF.

The chain joins TRBV7-6 to TRBJ2-2, with a weak D call TRBD2 (6 bases). Trimming removed 5 bases from V and 3 bases from J, with 19 bases in between. The CDR3 length is 17 residues. Germline values: CDR1 SGHVS, CDR2 FNYEAQ. CDR3 residues: CASSLLYLGGDTGELFF. The CDR3 DNA reads as TGTGCCAGCAGCCTACTTTATCTCGGCGGGGACACCGGGGAGCTGTTTTTT.

V and J are TRBV19 and TRBJ1-6, with 10 bases fitting TRBD1. The germline gives CDR1 LNHDA, CDR2 SQIVND (reference sequence). The V gene end was trimmed by 5 bases and the J gene end by 10 bases; junction bases not matched to a gene: 8. CDR3 size: 15 residues. In nucleotides, the CDR3 is TGTGCCAGTAGTGGACAACGGGACAGGGGCTCACCCCTCCACTTT. Its translation is CASSGQRDRGSPLHF.

In this sample, this clone turned up once. The chain combines TRBV6-5 with TRBJ2-7; 8 nucleotides match TRBD2. The CDR3 loop spans 16 amino acids. With V trimmed by 2 bases and J by 2 bases, 8 bases remained unmatched. CDR1 is MNHEY, CDR2 SVGAGI, per germline. Written as DNA, the CDR3 is TGTGCCAGCAGTTACCCGAAGCGGGGGCAACCCTACGAGCAGTACTTC. Protein: CASSYPKRGQPYEQYF.

The chain has TRBV5-1 and TRBJ2-3; D tentatively fits TRBD1 or TRBD2 (6 bases each). Trimming removed 1 base at V and 4 bases at J, with 10 bases between. The CDR3 is 14 residues long. Germline values: CDR1 SGHRS, CDR2 YFSETQ. The DNA of the CDR3 is TGCGCCAGCAGCTTGTGGGGGGCTCCAGATACGCAGTATTTT. Protein sequence: CASSLWGAPDTQYF.

The CDR3 nucleotides read TGTGCTAGTGGTTTGGGACAGGGGGGCTATGGCTACACCTTC. This gives the protein CASGLGQGGYGYTF. The rearrangement links TRBV12-5 to TRBJ1-2, with 9 bases identical to TRBD1. Germline trimming cut 1 base from V and 4 bases from J; bases unmatched to any gene: 1. Germline V gene lookup returns CDR1 LGHNT and CDR2 FRNRAP. This CDR3 comprises 14 residues.

This clone was found a few times. This chain connects TRBV7-2 to TRBJ1-2; TRBD1 matches at 9 bases. V was pared by 4 bases and J by 3 bases, with 3 bases of the junction left unmatched. CDR3 length: 14 amino acids. Germline V gives CDR1 SGHTA, CDR2 FQGNSA. CDR3 DNA sequence: TGTGCCAGCAGCTCACAGGGGGCCGACTATGGCTACACCTTC. As protein: CASSSQGADYGYTF.

DNA for the CDR3: TGTGCCAGCAGCTTCCTAGCGGGGAGGGGAGATACGCAGTATTTT. The encoded protein is CASSFLAGRGDTQYF. The chain links TRBV11-2 to TRBJ2-3, with 9 positions matching TRBD2. Germline V gene data show CDR1 as SGHAT and CDR2 as FQNNGV. This CDR3 comprises 15 residues. V trimming: 3 bases; J trimming: 5 bases; junction bases outside the gene matches: 6.

The gene calls are TRBV5-1 and TRBJ1-6; D call uncertain. The CDR3 consists of 18 residues. Trimming cost V 0 bases and J 0 bases, with 13 bases left between them. CDR1 and CDR2 from the germline V gene are SGHRS and YFSETQ. The CDR3 here is CASSLAGRTTSYNSPLHF. DNA for the CDR3: TGCGCCAGCAGCTTGGCCGGCAGAACTACCTCCTATAATTCACCCCTCCACTTT.

This clone was detected a few times. The chain carries TRBV18 and TRBJ2-2; D may be TRBD1 or TRBD2 (5 bases each). The CDR3 consists of 16 residues. Deletions cut 4 bases from V and 4 bases from J, with 16 bases between. Germline CDR1 reads KGHSH; CDR2 reads LQKENI. The DNA of the CDR3 is TGTGCCAGCTCACTGTCGATAGGGGAGAGCACCGGGGAGCTGTTTTTT. Residues: CASSLSIGESTGELFF.

The V gene is TRBV5-4, the J gene TRBJ2-3; TRBD2 agrees at 8 bases. The CDR3 sequence is 16 residues long. V dropped 0 bases and J dropped 4; count of bases not matched to a gene: 7. Germline CDR1 is SGHNT and CDR2 is YYREEE (reference sequence). The CDR3: CASSLAGGGLSDTQYF. The CDR3 DNA follows: TGTGCCAGCAGCTTGGCCGGCGGGGGGCTATCAGATACGCAGTATTTT. Based on the CDR3 plus reference TRBV5-4 and TRBJ2-3, the full variable domain is ETGVTQSPTHLIKTRGQQVTLRCSSQSGHNTVSWYQQALGQGPQFIFQYYREEENGRGNFPPRFSGLQFPNYSSELNVNALELDDSALYLCASSLAGGGLSDTQYFGPGTRLTVL.

This sequence joins TRBV9 and TRBJ2-3; unclear D gene. Deletions cut 4 bases from V and 2 bases from J, with 8 bases between. The germline CDR1 and CDR2 sequences are SGDLS and YYNGEE. The CDR3 contains 13 residues. CDR3 nucleotides: TGTGCCAGCAGCTTACAGATCACAGATACGCAGTATTTT. It translates to CASSLQITDTQYF. Based on the CDR3 plus reference TRBV9 and TRBJ2-3, the full variable domain is DSGVTQTPKHLITATGQRVTLRCSPRSGDLSVYWYQQSLDQGLQFLIQYYNGEERAKGNILERFSAQQFPDLHSELNLSSLELGDSALYFCASSLQITDTQYFGPGTRLTVL.